This TCR beta chain was found in a study of shared clonotypes between healthy human individuals. Study information: Every donor yielded three CD4 naive, three CD4 memory, two CD8 naive and one CD8 memory plate.

Sequencing was performed with immunoSEQ multiplex PCR; in TCRdb, only in-frame clones are kept and a portion is missing. This sample has millions of clones; roughly 93% occur once, and the top ten carry about 0.37%. CDR1 and CDR2 from the germline V gene are SGHTA and FQGTGA. CDR3 size: 12 residues. With 2 bases removed from V and 7 bases from J, the gap between germline ends came to 6 bases. All donors qualified as healthy HIV-negative adults and had experienced no recent acute infections or vaccinations. Study-wide findings and caveats: Donor scarcity curtailed the genetic and exposure-history diversity represented herein. Sampling involved blood alone; tissue repertoires likely differ.

A note on this clone: Its antigen remains unidentified. The same CDR3 also results from other DNA sequences found in this sample.

The chain has TRBV7-3 and TRBJ2-1; no definite D call. This clonotype was sampled from a man between 18 and 29 years old in good health. Some clones in this sample may be carry-over from other donors' samples. Input material: naive CD4+ T cells from PBMCs. Subset denoted: CD45RA+ positively selected. Here the CDR3 reads CASSLVGNEQFF. The CDR3 DNA is TGTGCCAGCAGCTTAGTCGGGAATGAGCAGTTCTTC.